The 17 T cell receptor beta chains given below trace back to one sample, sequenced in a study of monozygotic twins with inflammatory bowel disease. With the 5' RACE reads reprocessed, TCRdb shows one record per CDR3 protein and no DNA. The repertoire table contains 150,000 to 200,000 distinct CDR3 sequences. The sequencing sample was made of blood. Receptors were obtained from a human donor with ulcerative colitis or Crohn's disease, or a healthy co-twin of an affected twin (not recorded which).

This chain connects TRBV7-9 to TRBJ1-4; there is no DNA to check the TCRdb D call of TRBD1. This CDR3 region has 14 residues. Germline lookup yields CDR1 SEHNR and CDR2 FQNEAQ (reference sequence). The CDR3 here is CASSRRQGNEKLFF.

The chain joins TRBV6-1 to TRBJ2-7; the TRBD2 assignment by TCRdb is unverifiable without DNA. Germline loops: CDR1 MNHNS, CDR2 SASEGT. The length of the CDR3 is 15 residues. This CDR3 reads CASRQTSGRIYEQYF.

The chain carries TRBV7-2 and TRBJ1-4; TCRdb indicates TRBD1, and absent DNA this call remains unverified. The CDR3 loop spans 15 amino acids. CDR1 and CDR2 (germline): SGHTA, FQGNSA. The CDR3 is CASSNSGAVNEKLFF. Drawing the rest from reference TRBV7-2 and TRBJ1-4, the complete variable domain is GAGVSQSPSNKVTEKGKDVELRCDPISGHTALYWYRQSLGQGLEFLIYFQGNSAPDKSGLPSDRFSAERTGGSVSTLTIQRTQQEDSAVYLCASSNSGAVNEKLFFGSGTQLSVL.

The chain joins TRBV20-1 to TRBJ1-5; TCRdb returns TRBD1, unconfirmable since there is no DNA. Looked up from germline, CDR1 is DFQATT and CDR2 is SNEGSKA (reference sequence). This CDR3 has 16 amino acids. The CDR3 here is CSASKGGIEGDQPQHF.

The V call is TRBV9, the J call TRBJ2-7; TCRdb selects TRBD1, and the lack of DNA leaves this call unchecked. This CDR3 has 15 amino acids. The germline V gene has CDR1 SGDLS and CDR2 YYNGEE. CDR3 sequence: CASSVRTGDGYEQYF.

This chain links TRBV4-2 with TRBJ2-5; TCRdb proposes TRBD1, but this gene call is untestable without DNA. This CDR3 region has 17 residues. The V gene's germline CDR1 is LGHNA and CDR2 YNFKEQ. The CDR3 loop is CASSQDQPAGAVETQYF.

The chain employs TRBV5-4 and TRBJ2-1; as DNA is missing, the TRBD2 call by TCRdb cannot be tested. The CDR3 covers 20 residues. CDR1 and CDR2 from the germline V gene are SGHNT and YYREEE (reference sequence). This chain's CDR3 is CASSSMGLAGGPLTSNEQFF.

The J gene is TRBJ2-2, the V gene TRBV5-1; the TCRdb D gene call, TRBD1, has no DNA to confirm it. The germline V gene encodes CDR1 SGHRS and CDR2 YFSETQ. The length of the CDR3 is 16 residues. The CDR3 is CASSLEGVPTAGELFF.

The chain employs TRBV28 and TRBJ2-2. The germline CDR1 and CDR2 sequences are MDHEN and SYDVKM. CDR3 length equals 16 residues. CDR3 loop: CASSPPGITNTGELFF.

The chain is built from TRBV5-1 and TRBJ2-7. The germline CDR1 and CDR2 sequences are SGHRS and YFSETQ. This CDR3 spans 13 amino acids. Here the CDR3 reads CASSFGGSYEQYF.

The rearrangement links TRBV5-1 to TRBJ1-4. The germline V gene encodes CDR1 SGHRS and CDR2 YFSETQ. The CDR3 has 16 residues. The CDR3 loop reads CASSLEGGAFNEKLFF.

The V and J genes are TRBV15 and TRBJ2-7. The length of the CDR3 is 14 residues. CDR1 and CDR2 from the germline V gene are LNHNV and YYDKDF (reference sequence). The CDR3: CATSRDRSRYEQYF.

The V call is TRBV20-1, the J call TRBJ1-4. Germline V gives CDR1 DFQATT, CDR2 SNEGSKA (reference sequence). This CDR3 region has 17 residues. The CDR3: CSARDPPFGTRNEKLFF.

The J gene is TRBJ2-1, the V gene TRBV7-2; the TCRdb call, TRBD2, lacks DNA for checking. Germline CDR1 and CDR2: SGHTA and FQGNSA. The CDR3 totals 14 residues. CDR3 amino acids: CASSFGTRYNEQFF.

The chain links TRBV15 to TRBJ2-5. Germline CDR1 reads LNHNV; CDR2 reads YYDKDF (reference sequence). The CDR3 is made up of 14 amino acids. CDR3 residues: CATSSRSSQETQYF.

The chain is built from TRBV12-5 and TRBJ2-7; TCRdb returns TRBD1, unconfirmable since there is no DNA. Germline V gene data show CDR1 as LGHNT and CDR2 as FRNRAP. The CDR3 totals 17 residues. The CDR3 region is CASGLARDTQRVYEQYF.

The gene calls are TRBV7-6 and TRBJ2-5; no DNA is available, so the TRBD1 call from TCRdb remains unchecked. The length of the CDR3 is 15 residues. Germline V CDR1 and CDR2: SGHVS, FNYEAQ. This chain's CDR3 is CASSLEGQHQETQYF.